One sample yielded the 29 T cell receptor beta chains listed below, sequenced in a study of T cell repertoires in cytomegalovirus infection. Antigens of these TCRs are unknown. TCRdb ran MiXCR on the reads and lists one entry per CDR3 protein. There are a few hundred thousand distinct CDR3 sequences in the sample; roughly a third occur only once, and 15% to 20% lies in the top ten. The sequenced sample was cultured PBMCs, obtained from culture after CMV antigen stimulation. The receptors come from a human donor in good health (CMV status not recorded). Some clones in this sample may be carry-over from other donors' samples.

This clonotype was seen repeatedly, ten times or more. The chain couples TRBV7-2 to TRBJ2-1; 15 bases map to TRBD2. CDR1 and CDR2 from the germline V gene are SGHTA and FQGNSA. V lost 5 bases, J lost 7 bases, and 3 bases stayed unmatched. This CDR3 is built from 15 residues. CDR3 sequence: CASSPGLAGGNEQFF. The CDR3 DNA sequence: TGTGCCAGCAGCCCCGGACTAGCGGGAGGGAATGAGCAGTTCTTC.

The chain is built from TRBV7-8 and TRBJ2-2, with TRBD2 matching over 8 bases. The CDR3 contains 16 residues. Unmatched junction bases numbered 9, after V lost 5 bases and J lost 4 bases. Looked up from germline, CDR1 is SGHVS and CDR2 is FQNEAQ. The CDR3 here is CASSPLRSGGTGELFF. DNA of the CDR3: TGTGCCAGCAGCCCACTTCGGAGCGGGGGCACCGGGGAGCTGTTTTTT. Using reference TRBV7-8 and TRBJ2-2 for the parts outside the CDR3, the full variable domain is GAGVSQSPRYKVAKRGQDVALRCDPISGHVSLFWYQQALGQGPEFLTYFQNEAQLDKSGLPSDRFFAERPEGSVSTLKIQRTQQEDSAVYLCASSPLRSGGTGELFFGEGSRLTVL.

This clonotype has more than one count but fewer than ten. This chain uses TRBV29-1 with TRBJ2-2; D is undetermined. The V end lost 6 bases, the J end lost 0 bases, and 11 bases lay between the germline ends. The CDR3 totals 14 residues. CDR1 and CDR2 from the germline V gene are SQVTM and ANQGSEA. For the CDR3, the DNA is TGCAGCGTAGGCTCCGGATCGAACACCGGGGAGCTGTTTTTT. This gives the protein CSVGSGSNTGELFF.

Ten or more counts support this clonotype. The chain recombines TRBV7-2 with TRBJ2-7, with 9 bases lining up with TRBD1. This CDR3 is built from 15 residues. V gave up 1 base and J gave up 5 bases; unmatched junction bases: 6. Germline V CDR1 and CDR2: SGHTA, FQGNSA. CDR3 residues: CASSLEATGGNEQYV. The CDR3 nucleotides read TGTGCCAGCAGCTTAGAAGCGACAGGGGGTAACGAGCAGTACGTC.

The chain joins TRBV2 to TRBJ1-5; a weak D match, TRBD1 (6 bases). Trimming removed 2 bases from V and 4 bases from J, with 9 bases in between. Germline V gives CDR1 SNHLY, CDR2 FYNNEI. The CDR3 is 14 amino acids. As DNA, the CDR3 is TGTGCCAGCAGTGAAAGGGGGGGGAATCAGCCCCAGCATTTT. Amino acids: CASSERGGNQPQHF.

The chain uses TRBV15 and TRBJ1-1, with no clear D. There are 13 residues in the CDR3. The germline V gene encodes CDR1 LNHNV and CDR2 YYDKDF (reference sequence). The V end lost 3 bases, the J end lost 1 base, and 6 bases lay between the germline ends. As DNA, the CDR3 is TGTGCCACCAGCAGGAATAGGAACACTGAAGCTTTCTTT. Protein product: CATSRNRNTEAFF. Full variable domain (outside the CDR3, taken from reference TRBV15 and TRBJ1-1): DAMVIQNPRYQVTQFGKPVTLSCSQTLNHNVMYWYQQKSSQAPKLLFHYYDKDFNNEADTPDNFQSRRPNTSFCFLDIRSPGLGDTAMYLCATSRNRNTEAFFGQGTRLTVV.

This clonotype has at least ten counts. The chain joins TRBV7-6 to TRBJ2-1; D could derive from TRBD1 or TRBD2 (5 bases each). With 5 bases removed from V and 0 bases from J, the gap between germline ends came to 11 bases. The V gene's germline CDR1 is SGHVS and CDR2 FNYEAQ. The CDR3 totals 15 residues. The DNA of the CDR3 is TGTGCCAGCAGCAAGGGACCGACCTCCTACAATGAGCAGTTCTTC. It is translated as CASSKGPTSYNEQFF.

Turning to this clonotype: Since a much larger clone is just one base distant, this may be a read error. V usage is TRBV7-9 and J usage is TRBJ2-7; weak D call: TRBD2 (6 bases). Germline V gene sequence: CDR1 SEHNR, CDR2 FQNEAQ (reference sequence). This CDR3 is 13 amino acids long. The germline V and J ends were trimmed by 0 bases and 3 bases, with 6 bases remaining between them. The DNA of the CDR3 is TGTGCCAGCAGCTTAGCGACTAGCTACGAGCAGTACGTC. This translates into CASSLATSYEQYV.

The rearrangement links TRBV2 to TRBJ2-7; 13 bases fit TRBD2. The CDR3 spans 14 residues. With 6 bases clipped from V and 3 bases from J, the junction kept 2 bases outside the gene matches. Germline assignment: CDR1 SNHLY and CDR2 FYNNEI. The CDR3 DNA follows: TGTGCCAGCAGGGGACTAGCGGGGTACTACGAGCAGTACTTC. Translated, it gives CASRGLAGYYEQYF.

The CDR3 region is CSVRTGGPGGYEQYV. The CDR3 DNA follows: TGCAGCGTTCGAACAGGGGGTCCCGGGGGATACGAGCAGTACGTC. The V call is TRBV29-1, the J call TRBJ2-7, with 8 bases that match TRBD1. The V gene's germline CDR1 is SQVTM and CDR2 ANQGSEA. The J segment lost 4 bases and the V segment lost 5 bases, leaving 13 bases of the junction unmatched. This CDR3 spans 15 amino acids.

The rearrangement links TRBV30 to TRBJ2-7; TRBD1 matches 7 bases. The CDR3 has 11 residues. Germline V gene sequence: CDR1 GTSNPN, CDR2 SVGIG (reference sequence). Here the CDR3 DNA reads TGTGCAGGAAGCTCAGGGGGAGTGCAGTACGTC. Amino acids: CAGSSGGVQYV.

The V and J genes are TRBV7-2 and TRBJ2-1; D remains ambiguous. V lost 0 bases, J lost 6 bases, and 12 bases lay in between. The CDR3 consists of 15 residues. In germline, CDR1 is SGHTA, CDR2 FQGNSA. This CDR3 reads CASSLALDFSNEQFF. Here the CDR3 DNA reads TGTGCCAGCAGCTTAGCCCTGGATTTCAGCAATGAGCAGTTCTTC.

This clonotype has only a few counts. This chain connects TRBV7-4 to TRBJ2-7; the D is unclear. This CDR3 is 12 amino acids long. V was clipped by 3 bases and J by 0 bases, with 3 bases between them. Germline CDR1 is SGHVT and CDR2 is SQSDAQ. CDR3 DNA sequence: TGTGCCAGCAGCTTTCTCTCCTACGAGCAGTACGTC. This translates into CASSFLSYEQYV.

The V and J genes are TRBV20-1 and TRBJ2-7; tentative D call: TRBD2 (6 bases). Per the germline V gene, CDR1 is DFQATT and CDR2 is SNEGSKA (reference sequence). V was pared by 0 bases and J by 2 bases, with 11 bases between. This CDR3 is built from 14 residues. This CDR3 reads CSARDVAATYEQYF. The CDR3 nucleotides read TGCAGTGCTAGAGACGTAGCGGCCACCTACGAGCAGTACTTC.

The genes are TRBV7-2 and TRBJ2-6; tentatively, D is TRBD1 (6 bases). Germline assignment: CDR1 SGHTA and CDR2 FQGNSA. The V end lost 5 bases, the J end lost 1 base, and 9 bases lay between the germline ends. CDR3 length: 15 residues. CDR3 nucleotides: TGTGCCAGCAGCATACAGGGATCTGGGGCCAACGTCCTGACTTTC. This sequence encodes CASSIQGSGANVLTF.

For this clonotype: This could be a read error, since a much larger clone is one nucleotide away. V usage is TRBV4-2 and J usage is TRBJ2-4; TRBD1 might be the D (6 bases). Germline V CDR1 and CDR2: LGHNA, YNFKEQ. CDR3 length: 15 residues. DNA of the CDR3: TGTGCCAGCAGCCAAGACCCAGGGACACAGGGCATTCGGTACTTC. Protein: CASSQDPGTQGIRYF.

The chain carries TRBV7-2 and TRBJ2-2, with D possibly matching TRBD2 (5 bases). V was shortened by 2 bases and J by 3 bases, with 13 bases between the two germline ends. Germline CDR1 SGHTA, CDR2 FQGNSA. The CDR3 runs 16 residues. CDR3 in amino acids: CASSLYGKADTGELFF. CDR3 coding DNA: TGTGCCAGCAGCTTATACGGGAAGGCCGACACCGGGGAGCTGTTTTTT.

The genes are TRBV20-1 and TRBJ2-1; 10 bases align to TRBD2. Germline V CDR1 and CDR2: DFQATT, SNEGSKA (reference sequence). Trimming cost V 5 bases and J 2 bases; bases outside gene matches: 3. The CDR3 runs to 14 residues. The CDR3 coding sequence is TGCAGTGCTCGGGGGACTAGCGCCTACAATGAGCAGTTCTTC. It yields the protein CSARGTSAYNEQFF.

CDR3 in amino acids: CASTRESRSPLHF. The CDR3, as DNA: TGTGCCAGCACCAGGGAGAGTAGGTCACCCCTCCACTTT. The chain has TRBV2 and TRBJ1-6; a possible D gene is TRBD1 (5 bases). CDR1 is SNHLY and CDR2 is FYNNEI in the germline V gene. The ends were cut back, 7 bases at V and 10 bases at J, with 14 bases in the middle. The CDR3 runs 13 residues.

The chain joins TRBV4-3 to TRBJ2-1; 8 positions agree with TRBD2. CDR1 and CDR2 from the germline V gene are LGHNA and YSLEER. This CDR3 has 16 amino acids. The V segment lost 0 bases and the J segment 2 bases; nucleotides outside the gene matches: 3. CDR3 sequence: CASSQEVGRAYNEQFF. In nucleotides, the CDR3 is TGCGCCAGCAGCCAAGAGGTCGGGAGGGCCTACAATGAGCAGTTCTTC.

In this sample, this clonotype turned up once. The DNA for the CDR3 is TGTGCCAGCACAAGCGGGAGAGACTACAATGAGCAGTTCTTC. Translated: CASTSGRDYNEQFF. This rearrangement joins TRBV28 to TRBJ2-1; 8 nucleotides agree with TRBD2. From germline, CDR1 is MDHEN and CDR2 SYDVKM. V shed 7 bases and J 3 bases; nucleotides not matched to a gene: 5. The CDR3 totals 14 residues.

The V call is TRBV11-2, the J call TRBJ2-1; TRBD2 matches at 10 bases. Germline lookup yields CDR1 SGHAT and CDR2 FQNNGV. The CDR3 runs 16 residues. The V and J ends lost 0 bases and 3 bases, in that order; junction bases with no gene match: 2. The CDR3 region is CASSLDLAGVYNEQFF. The CDR3 nucleotides read TGTGCCAGCAGCTTAGATCTAGCGGGAGTCTACAATGAGCAGTTCTTC.

The genes are TRBV2 and TRBJ2-7; 7 bases are shared with TRBD2. From germline, CDR1 is SNHLY and CDR2 FYNNEI. Losses at the gene ends were 6 bases for V and 5 bases for J; bases not matched to a gene: 10. The CDR3 contains 14 residues. CDR3 nucleotides: TGTGCCAGCAGCCGGACTAGTGGCACCAACGAGCAGTACTTC. Translated, it gives CASSRTSGTNEQYF. The full variable domain, its missing parts supplied by reference TRBV2 and TRBJ2-7, is EPEVTQTPSHQVTQMGQEVILRCVPISNHLYFYWYRQILGQKVEFLVSFYNNEISEKSEIFDDQFSVERPDGSNFTLKIRSTKLEDSAMYFCASSRTSGTNEQYFGPGTRLTVT.

The CDR3 loop reads CASSLNIGNQPQHF. The DNA for the CDR3 is TGTGCCAGCAGCTTAAACATCGGCAATCAGCCCCAGCATTTT. The chain uses TRBV7-2 and TRBJ1-5; no clear D. Germline CDR1 and CDR2: SGHTA and FQGNSA. This CDR3 is built from 14 residues. Between the trimmed V and J ends, which lost 2 bases and 2 bases, there was a span of 7 bases.

The gene calls are TRBV11-2 and TRBJ1-1; D unresolved. V lost 1 base, J lost 11 bases, and 8 bases lay in between. Per germline, CDR1 SGHAT and CDR2 FQNNGV. The CDR3 consists of 11 residues. Here the CDR3 reads CASSLGAQAFF. The CDR3 DNA sequence: TGTGCCAGCAGCTTAGGGGCGCAGGCTTTCTTT.

J is TRBJ1-5 and V is TRBV4-1; no clear D. Deletions cut 4 bases from V and 4 bases from J, with 14 bases between. There are 15 residues in the CDR3. In germline, CDR1 is MGHRA, CDR2 YSYEKL. DNA for the CDR3: TGCGCCAGCAGCCGTTGGGGAGGGAAGAATCAGCCCCAGCATTTT. Amino acid sequence: CASSRWGGKNQPQHF.

In its sample, this clonotype was seen a few times. CDR3 sequence (DNA): TGTGCCAGCAGCTTAACCGGGAGTGCGCTGAACGAGCAGTACTTC. Amino acids: CASSLTGSALNEQYF. The gene calls are TRBV7-2 and TRBJ2-7; perhaps TRBD2 as D (6 bases). V was trimmed by 2 bases and J by 5 bases, leaving 16 bases between them. This CDR3 is built from 15 residues. Germline loops: CDR1 SGHTA, CDR2 FQGNSA. Filled out from reference TRBV7-2 and TRBJ2-7, the complete variable domain reads GAGVSQSPSNKVTEKGKDVELRCDPISGHTALYWYRQSLGQGLEFLIYFQGNSAPDKSGLPSDRFSAERTGGSVSTLTIQRTQQEDSAVYLCASSLTGSALNEQYFGPGTRLTVT.

This clonotype was seen more than once but under ten times. Compared with germline, one end of the junction differs, possibly owing to a read error. The rearrangement uses TRBV7-7 and TRBJ2-5; TRBD2 agrees at 13 bases. The germline V gene encodes CDR1 SSHAT and CDR2 FNYEAQ (reference sequence). The CDR3 covers 16 residues. Written as DNA, the CDR3 is TGTGCTAGCAGCTTGGGACTAGCGGGGATGCAAGAGACCCAGTACTTC. This codes for CASSLGLAGMQETQYF.

This clonotype was seen more than once but under ten times. The rearrangement joins TRBV7-2 to TRBJ1-2, with TRBD1 matching over 10 bases. The germline gives CDR1 SGHTA, CDR2 FQGNSA. The CDR3 is 14 amino acids. The V segment lost 3 bases and the J segment 5 bases; nucleotides outside the gene matches: 3. This CDR3 reads CASSLDRGGYGYTF. DNA of the CDR3: TGTGCCAGCAGCTTGGACAGGGGGGGATATGGCTACACCTTC.